This T cell receptor beta chain comes out of a study of OX40 agonist ivuxolimab in advanced cancers. General observations from the study: Part of the nonresponder group also had normalized T-cell clonal expansion that was low.

Produced via immunoSEQ multiplex PCR; TCRdb's table is partial and in-frame only. This table holds about 80,000 clones, approximately 85% found once. There are 15 residues in the CDR3. Trimming removed 2 bases from V and 0 bases from J, with 8 bases in between. The germline V gene has CDR1 MNHEY and CDR2 SMNVEV (reference sequence). A remark on this clone: Its antigen remains unknown.

This receptor was identified in an adult with an advanced solid tumor such as melanoma, head and neck, liver or kidney cancer. Source: CD4+ or CD8+ T cells sorted from blood, taken in a trial of the OX40 agonist ivuxolimab. The gene calls are TRBV27 and TRBJ1-5; D unclear. The DNA of the CDR3 is TGTGCCAGCAGTTTACGGCGGCTTAGCAATCAGCCCCAGCATTTT. Translating it yields CASSLRRLSNQPQHF.